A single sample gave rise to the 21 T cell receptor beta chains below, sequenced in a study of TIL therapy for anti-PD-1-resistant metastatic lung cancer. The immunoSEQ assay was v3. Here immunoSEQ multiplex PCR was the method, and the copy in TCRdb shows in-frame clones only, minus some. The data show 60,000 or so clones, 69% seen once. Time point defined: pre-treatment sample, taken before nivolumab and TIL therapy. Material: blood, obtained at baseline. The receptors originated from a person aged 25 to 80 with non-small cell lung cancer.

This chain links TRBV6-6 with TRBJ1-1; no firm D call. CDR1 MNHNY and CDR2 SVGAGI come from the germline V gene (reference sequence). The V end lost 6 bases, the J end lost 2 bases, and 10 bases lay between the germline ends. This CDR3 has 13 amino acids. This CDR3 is CASSTVYNTEAFF. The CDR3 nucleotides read TGTGCCAGCAGCACCGTTTATAACACTGAAGCTTTCTTT.

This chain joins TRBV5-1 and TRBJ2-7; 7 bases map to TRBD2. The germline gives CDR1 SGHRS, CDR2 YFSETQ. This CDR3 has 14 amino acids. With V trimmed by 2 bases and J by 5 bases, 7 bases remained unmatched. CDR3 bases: TGCGCCAGCAGCTTTACCGGGGGAGGGGACGAGCAGTACTTC. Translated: CASSFTGGGDEQYF.

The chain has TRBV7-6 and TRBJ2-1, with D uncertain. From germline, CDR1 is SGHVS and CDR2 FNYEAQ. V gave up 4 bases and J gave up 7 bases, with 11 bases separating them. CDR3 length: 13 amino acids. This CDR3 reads CASSSHSPNEQFF. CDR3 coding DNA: TGTGCCAGCAGCTCCCATTCTCCTAATGAGCAGTTCTTC.

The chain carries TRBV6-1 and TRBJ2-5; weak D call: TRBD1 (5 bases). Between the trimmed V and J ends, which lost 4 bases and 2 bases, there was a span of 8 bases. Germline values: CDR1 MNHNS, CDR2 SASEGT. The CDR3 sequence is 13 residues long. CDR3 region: CASSVDRQETQYF. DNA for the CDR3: TGTGCCAGCAGTGTCGACAGACAAGAGACCCAGTACTTC.

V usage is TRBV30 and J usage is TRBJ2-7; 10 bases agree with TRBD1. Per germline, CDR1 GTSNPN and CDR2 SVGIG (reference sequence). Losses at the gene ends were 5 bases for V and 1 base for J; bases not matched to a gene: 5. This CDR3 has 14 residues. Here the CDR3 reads CAWDWGQGSYEQYF. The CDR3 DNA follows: TGTGCCTGGGACTGGGGACAGGGGTCCTACGAGCAGTACTTC.

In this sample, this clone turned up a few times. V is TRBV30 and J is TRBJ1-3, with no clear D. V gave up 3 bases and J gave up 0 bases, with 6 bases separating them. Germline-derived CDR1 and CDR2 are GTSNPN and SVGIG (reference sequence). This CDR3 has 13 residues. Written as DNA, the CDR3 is TGTGCCTGGAGCCGGAGCTCTGGAAACACCATATATTTT. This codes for CAWSRSSGNTIYF.

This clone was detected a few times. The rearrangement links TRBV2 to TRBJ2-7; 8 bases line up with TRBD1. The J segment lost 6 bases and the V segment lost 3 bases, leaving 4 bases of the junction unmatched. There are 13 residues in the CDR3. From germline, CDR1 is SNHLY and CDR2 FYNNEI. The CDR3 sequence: CASSDQGAGEQYF. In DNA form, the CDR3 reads TGTGCCAGCAGTGACCAGGGGGCCGGCGAGCAGTACTTC. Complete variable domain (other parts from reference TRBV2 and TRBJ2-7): EPEVTQTPSHQVTQMGQEVILRCVPISNHLYFYWYRQILGQKVEFLVSFYNNEISEKSEIFDDQFSVERPDGSNFTLKIRSTKLEDSAMYFCASSDQGAGEQYFGPGTRLTVT.

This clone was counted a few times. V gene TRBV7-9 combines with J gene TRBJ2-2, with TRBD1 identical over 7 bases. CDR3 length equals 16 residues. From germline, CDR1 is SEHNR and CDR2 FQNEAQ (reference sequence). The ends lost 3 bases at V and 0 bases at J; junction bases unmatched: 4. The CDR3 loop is CASSFLGGANTGELFF. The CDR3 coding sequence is TGTGCCAGCAGCTTTTTAGGGGGCGCGAACACCGGGGAGCTGTTTTTT.

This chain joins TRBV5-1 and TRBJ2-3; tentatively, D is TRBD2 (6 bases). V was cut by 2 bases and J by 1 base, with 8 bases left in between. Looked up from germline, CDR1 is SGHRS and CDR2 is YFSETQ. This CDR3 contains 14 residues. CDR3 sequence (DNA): TGCGCCAGCAGCTTCGGGGGTGGCACAGATACGCAGTATTTT. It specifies CASSFGGGTDTQYF.

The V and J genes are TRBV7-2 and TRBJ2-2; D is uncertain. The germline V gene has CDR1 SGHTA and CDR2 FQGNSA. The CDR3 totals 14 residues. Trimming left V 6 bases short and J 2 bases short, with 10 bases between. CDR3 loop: CASRTDLNTGELFF. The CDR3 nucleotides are TGTGCCAGCAGGACCGACTTAAACACCGGGGAGCTGTTTTTT.

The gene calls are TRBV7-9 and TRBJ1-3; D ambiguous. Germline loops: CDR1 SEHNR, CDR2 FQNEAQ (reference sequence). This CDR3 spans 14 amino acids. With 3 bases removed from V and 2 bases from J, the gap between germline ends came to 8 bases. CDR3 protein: CASSLNPAGNTIYF. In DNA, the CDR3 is TGTGCCAGCAGCTTGAATCCGGCTGGAAACACCATATATTTT.

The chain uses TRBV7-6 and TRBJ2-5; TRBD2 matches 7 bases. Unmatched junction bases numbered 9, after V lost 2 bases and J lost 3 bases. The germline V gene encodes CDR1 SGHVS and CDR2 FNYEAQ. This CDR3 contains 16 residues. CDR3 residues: CASSLSPAGTKETQYF. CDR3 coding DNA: TGTGCCAGCAGCTTATCGCCCGCGGGGACTAAAGAGACCCAGTACTTC.

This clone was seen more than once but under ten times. The CDR3 is CASRRDKTYGYTF. CDR3 DNA: TGTGCCAGTAGAAGGGACAAGACCTATGGCTACACCTTC. The V gene is TRBV19, the J gene TRBJ1-2; D perhaps matches TRBD1 (6 bases). Trimming took 6 bases from V and 4 from J, leaving 12 bases between them. The CDR3 has 13 residues. Per the germline V gene, CDR1 is LNHDA and CDR2 is SQIVND (reference sequence). Variable domain in full (rest from reference TRBV19 and TRBJ1-2): DGGITQSPKYLFRKEGQNVTLSCEQNLNHDAMYWYRQDPGQGLRLIYYSQIVNDFQKGDIAEGYSVSREKKESFPLTVTSAQKNPTAFYLCASRRDKTYGYTFGSGTRLTVV.

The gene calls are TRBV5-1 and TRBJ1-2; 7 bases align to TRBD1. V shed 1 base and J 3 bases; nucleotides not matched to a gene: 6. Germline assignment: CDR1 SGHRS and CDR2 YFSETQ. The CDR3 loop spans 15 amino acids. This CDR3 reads CASSLQRGQDYGYTF. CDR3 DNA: TGCGCCAGCAGCTTGCAAAGGGGGCAGGACTATGGCTACACCTTC.

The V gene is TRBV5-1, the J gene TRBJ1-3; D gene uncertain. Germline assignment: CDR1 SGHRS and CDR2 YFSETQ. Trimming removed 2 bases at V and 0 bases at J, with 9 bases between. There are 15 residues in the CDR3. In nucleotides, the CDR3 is TGCGCCAGCAGCTTTGATTGGCGCTCTGGAAACACCATATATTTT. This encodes CASSFDWRSGNTIYF.

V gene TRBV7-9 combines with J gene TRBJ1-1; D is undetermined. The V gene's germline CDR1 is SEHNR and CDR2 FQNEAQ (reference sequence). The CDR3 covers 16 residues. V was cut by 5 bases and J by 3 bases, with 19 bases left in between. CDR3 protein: CASSPHPDASDTEAFF. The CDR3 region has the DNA TGTGCCAGCAGCCCCCACCCAGACGCATCTGACACTGAAGCTTTCTTT.

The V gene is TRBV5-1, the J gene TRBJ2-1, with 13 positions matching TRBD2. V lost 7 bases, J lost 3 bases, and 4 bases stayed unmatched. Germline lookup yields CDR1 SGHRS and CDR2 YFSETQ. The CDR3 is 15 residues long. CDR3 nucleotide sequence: TGCGCCAGCCGGACTAGCGGGAGCGTCTACAATGAGCAGTTCTTC. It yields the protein CASRTSGSVYNEQFF.

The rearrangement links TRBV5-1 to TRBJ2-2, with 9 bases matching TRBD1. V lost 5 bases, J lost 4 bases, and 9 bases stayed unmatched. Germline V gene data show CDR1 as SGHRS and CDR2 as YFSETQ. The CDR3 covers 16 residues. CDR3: CASSSPDRGTTGELFF. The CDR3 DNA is TGCGCCAGCAGTTCCCCGGACAGGGGCACCACCGGGGAGCTGTTTTTT.

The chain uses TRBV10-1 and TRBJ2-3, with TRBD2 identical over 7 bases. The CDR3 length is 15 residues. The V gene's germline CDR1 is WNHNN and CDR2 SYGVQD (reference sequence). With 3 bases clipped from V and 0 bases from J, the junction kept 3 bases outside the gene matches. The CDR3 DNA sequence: TGCGCCAGCAGTGAACTAGCGCCAAGCACAGATACGCAGTATTTT. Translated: CASSELAPSTDTQYF.

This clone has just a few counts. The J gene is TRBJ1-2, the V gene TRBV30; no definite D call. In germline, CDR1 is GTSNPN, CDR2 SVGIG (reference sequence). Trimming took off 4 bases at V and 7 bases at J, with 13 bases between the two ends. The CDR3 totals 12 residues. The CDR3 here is CAWTSRFAGYTF. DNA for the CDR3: TGTGCCTGGACCAGCAGGTTTGCTGGCTACACCTTC.

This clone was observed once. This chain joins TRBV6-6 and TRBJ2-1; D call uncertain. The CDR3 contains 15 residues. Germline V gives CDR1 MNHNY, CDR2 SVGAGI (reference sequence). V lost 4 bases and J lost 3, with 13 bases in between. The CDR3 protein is CASSSDPLNYNEQFF. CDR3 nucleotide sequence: TGTGCCAGCAGTTCCGACCCCCTTAACTACAATGAGCAGTTCTTC.